The entry below describes one T cell receptor beta chain. Its antigen is unidentified. TCRdb keeps only in-frame clones here, not all; method: immunoSEQ multiplex PCR. The sample includes about 52,000 clones, approximately 91% of them seen just once. The data were obtained in a study of OX40 agonist ivuxolimab in advanced cancers. Study in general: Intravenous ivuxolimab was administered to patients every 2 weeks at 0.01 to 10 mg/kg. Three individuals attained partial responses, comprising one hepatocellular carcinoma case and two cutaneous melanoma cases.

Study-wide results and caveats: Within 6 weeks, CD4+ and CD8+ blood T cells expanded clonally at 0.1 to 3.0 mg/kg.

The sequence was obtained from an adult with an advanced solid tumor such as melanoma, head and neck, liver or kidney cancer. The sequences come from CD4+ or CD8+ T cells sorted from blood, collected in a trial of the OX40 agonist ivuxolimab.

The CDR3 DNA reads as TGTGCCAGCAGTGACTCTCAGGATCCGAACACCGGGGAGCTGTTTTTT. It specifies CASSDSQDPNTGELFF. The V gene is TRBV6-4, the J gene TRBJ2-2; D gene uncertain. The CDR3 sequence is 16 residues long. V was clipped by 0 bases and J by 0 bases, with 8 bases between them. In germline, CDR1 is MRHNA, CDR2 SNTAGT.